One and the same sample provided the 30 T cell receptor beta chains below, sequenced in a study of PD-L1 blockade in urothelial cancer. Here immunoSEQ multiplex PCR was the method, and the copy in TCRdb shows in-frame clones only, minus some. The sample comprises some 25,000 clones, 65% to 90% of which are singletons, and roughly 31% rests with the top ten. This sample comprised PBMCs, obtained around atezolizumab (anti-PD-L1) treatment. These receptors were taken from a man aged 60-69 years with urothelial cancer.

The rearrangement uses TRBV18 and TRBJ1-5; 9 nucleotides line up with TRBD1. V trimming: 2 bases; J trimming: 6 bases; junction bases outside the gene matches: 5. Germline V lookup: CDR1 KGHSH, CDR2 LQKENI. The CDR3 totals 15 residues. The DNA of the CDR3 is TGTGCCAGCTCACCAGACAGGGGGATGGGTCAGCCCCAGCATTTT. Protein sequence: CASSPDRGMGQPQHF.

The chain has TRBV6-5 and TRBJ2-7; D may be TRBD2 (5 bases). V lost 5 bases to trimming and J lost 6 bases, with 17 bases between them. The CDR3 is 14 amino acids. Germline V gene lookup returns CDR1 MNHEY and CDR2 SVGAGI. Here the CDR3 reads CASSLSGGGFEQYF. CDR3 bases: TGTGCCAGCAGTCTCTCCGGTGGAGGCTTCGAGCAGTACTTC.

The CDR3 DNA reads TGTGCCAGCAGCAATACTAGCCCAGATACGCAGTATTTT. It codes for CASSNTSPDTQYF. V is TRBV5-4 and J is TRBJ2-3; maybe TRBD2 (6 bases). The CDR3 runs 13 residues. Germline assignment: CDR1 SGHNT and CDR2 YYREEE (reference sequence). With 4 bases removed from V and 4 bases from J, the gap between germline ends came to 10 bases.

The chain carries TRBV7-2 and TRBJ2-3; 11 nucleotides line up with TRBD2. The CDR3 covers 16 residues. The germline gives CDR1 SGHTA, CDR2 FQGNSA. V shed 1 base and J 5 bases; nucleotides not matched to a gene: 5. The chain's CDR3 is CASSLGSGGARDTQYF. The CDR3 DNA is TGTGCCAGCAGCTTAGGTAGCGGGGGGGCCAGAGATACGCAGTATTTT.

V usage is TRBV9 and J usage is TRBJ1-1, with D possibly being TRBD1 (6 bases). Germline assignment: CDR1 SGDLS and CDR2 YYNGEE. This CDR3 has 14 residues. V was shortened by 2 bases and J by 1 base, with 9 bases between the two germline ends. The CDR3 DNA sequence: TGTGCCAGCAGCGTCACAGGGCAGAACACTGAAGCTTTCTTT. Its protein product is CASSVTGQNTEAFF.

This clone was observed a handful of times. This chain uses TRBV5-1 with TRBJ2-7; D possibly corresponds to TRBD1 (6 bases). V was pared by 3 bases and J by 7 bases, with 17 bases between. The CDR3 is made up of 14 amino acids. The germline V gene encodes CDR1 SGHRS and CDR2 YFSETQ. The CDR3 here is CASSYRQGSWEQYF. The CDR3 DNA reads TGCGCCAGCAGCTACCGGCAGGGGTCGTGGGAGCAGTACTTC. The variable domain in full, with the rest retrieved from reference TRBV5-1 and TRBJ2-7, is KAGVTQTPRYLIKTRGQQVTLSCSPISGHRSVSWYQQTPGQGLQFLFEYFSETQRNKGNFPGRFSGRQFSNSRSEMNVSTLELGDSALYLCASSYRQGSWEQYFGPGTRLTVT.

This chain links TRBV21-1 with TRBJ1-1. TRBV21-1 is reported as a pseudogene. The CDR3 loop spans 15 amino acids. CDR3: CASSKESGGKTEAFF. Written as DNA, the CDR3 is TGTGCCAGCAGCAAAGAATCGGGGGGCAAGACTGAAGCTTTCTTT.

This rearrangement joins TRBV7-9 to TRBJ1-4; D may be TRBD1 (5 bases). The CDR3 covers 14 residues. CDR1 and CDR2 (germline): SEHNR, FQNEAQ (reference sequence). The germline V and J ends were trimmed by 3 bases and 2 bases, with 7 bases remaining between them. DNA for the CDR3: TGTGCCAGCAGCTTGGGGGGTACTAATGAAAAACTGTTTTTT. It is translated as CASSLGGTNEKLFF.

The CDR3 is CASRPPGTGSYEQYF. CDR3 bases: TGTGCCAGCAGACCCCCGGGGACAGGCTCCTACGAGCAGTACTTC. V is TRBV6-1 and J is TRBJ2-7, with 8 bases that match TRBD1. The length of the CDR3 is 15 residues. Germline CDR1 and CDR2: MNHNS and SASEGT. Trimming removed 6 bases from V and 0 bases from J; junction bases left unmatched: 7.

The rearrangement links TRBV11-2 to TRBJ1-5; a weak D match, TRBD1 (5 bases). CDR3 length: 14 residues. Between the trimmed V and J ends, which lost 1 base and 7 bases, there was a span of 11 bases. Germline V CDR1 and CDR2: SGHAT, FQNNGV. The DNA for the CDR3 is TGTGCCAGCAGCTTAGCCCTCCGGGGGCAGCCCCAGCATTTT. This sequence encodes CASSLALRGQPQHF. Full variable domain (remainder filled in from reference TRBV11-2 and TRBJ1-5): EAGVAQSPRYKIIEKRQSVAFWCNPISGHATLYWYQQILGQGPKLLIQFQNNGVVDDSQLPKDRFSAERLKGVDSTLKIQPAKLEDSAVYLCASSLALRGQPQHFGDGTRLSIL.

The V call is TRBV15, the J call TRBJ2-7; 10 nucleotides match TRBD1. The V gene end was trimmed by 3 bases and the J gene end by 6 bases; junction bases not matched to a gene: 5. Germline V gene lookup returns CDR1 LNHNV and CDR2 YYDKDF (reference sequence). This CDR3 contains 14 residues. The CDR3 nucleotides read TGTGCCACCAGCAGCAGGACAGGGGGTTCCGAGCAGTACTTC. Its translation is CATSSRTGGSEQYF.

The J gene is TRBJ2-3, the V gene TRBV19; TRBD2 matches 10 bases. V was clipped by 5 bases and J by 6 bases; unmatched bases: 5. Germline CDR1 LNHDA, CDR2 SQIVND (reference sequence). This CDR3 contains 14 residues. CDR3 DNA: TGTGCCAGTAGTTCTAGCGGGAGTGCCGATACGCAGTATTTT. Amino acids: CASSSSGSADTQYF.

V and J are TRBV7-8 and TRBJ2-3; 8 bases agree with TRBD2. The CDR3 is 19 residues long. Germline CDR1 SGHVS, CDR2 FQNEAQ. V lost 4 bases to trimming and J lost 2 bases; unmatched junction nucleotides: 17. Here the CDR3 DNA reads TGTGCCAGCAGCTCCCCTAGCGGGCGACTCGGAAAAATCACAGATACGCAGTATTTT. Amino acids: CASSSPSGRLGKITDTQYF.

The V call is TRBV5-6, the J call TRBJ1-2; TRBD1 might be the D (6 bases). The CDR3 consists of 15 residues. V was pared by 2 bases and J by 4 bases, with 15 bases between. The germline V gene has CDR1 SGHDT and CDR2 YYEEEE. The CDR3: CASSLQGSQSYGYTF. CDR3 DNA: TGTGCCAGCAGCTTACAGGGTTCCCAAAGCTATGGCTACACCTTC.

V gene TRBV7-2 combines with J gene TRBJ2-1, with 7 bases fitting TRBD1. The CDR3 has 15 amino acids. The germline CDR1 and CDR2 sequences are SGHTA and FQGNSA. The V segment lost 5 bases and the J segment 1 base; nucleotides outside the gene matches: 5. The CDR3 protein is CASSPDRASYNEQFF. The CDR3 DNA follows: TGTGCCAGCAGCCCCGACAGGGCATCCTACAATGAGCAGTTCTTC.

V gene TRBV6-6 combines with J gene TRBJ1-2, with TRBD1 identical over 8 bases. The length of the CDR3 is 14 residues. The germline V gene has CDR1 MNHNY and CDR2 SVGAGI (reference sequence). With 2 bases clipped from V and 8 bases from J, the junction kept 7 bases outside the gene matches. This CDR3 is CASSYLGQGRGYTF. The CDR3 coding sequence is TGTGCCAGCAGTTACCTTGGACAGGGCAGGGGCTACACCTTC.

The CDR3 nucleotides are TGTGCCAGCAGCGCACGGGGGGAAGGCGAGCAGTACTTC. Translating gives CASSARGEGEQYF. The rearrangement joins TRBV5-4 to TRBJ2-7; the match to TRBD2 covers 7 bases. Germline V lookup: CDR1 SGHNT, CDR2 YYREEE (reference sequence). The CDR3 sequence is 13 residues long. J gave up 6 bases and V 4 bases, and 7 bases lay outside the gene matches.

CDR3 DNA: TGCAGCGTTAACCGGGAGGGCCGTGAGACCCAGTACTTC. Protein sequence: CSVNREGRETQYF. The chain combines TRBV29-1 with TRBJ2-5; 8 positions match TRBD2. Germline loops: CDR1 SQVTM, CDR2 ANQGSEA. The V segment lost 5 bases and the J segment 5 bases; nucleotides outside the gene matches: 7. This CDR3 comprises 13 residues.

V gene TRBV5-4 combines with J gene TRBJ2-3; D may be TRBD1 (5 bases). Germline CDR1 reads SGHNT; CDR2 reads YYREEE (reference sequence). The length of the CDR3 is 15 residues. The V end lost 2 bases, the J end lost 0 bases, and 10 bases lay between the germline ends. CDR3: CASSFPQGSTDTQYF. The CDR3 DNA is TGTGCCAGCAGCTTTCCCCAGGGTAGCACAGATACGCAGTATTTT.

V is TRBV5-6 and J is TRBJ2-5; 14 nucleotides match TRBD2. Germline assignment: CDR1 SGHDT and CDR2 YYEEEE. With V trimmed by 0 bases and J by 6 bases, 7 bases remained unmatched. The CDR3 spans 17 residues. The CDR3 DNA follows: TGTGCCAGCAGCTTGGTAGGGACTAGCGGGAGCAGAAAGACCCAGTACTTC. Translated: CASSLVGTSGSRKTQYF. The full variable domain, rest sourced from reference TRBV5-6 and TRBJ2-5, is DAGVTQSPTHLIKTRGQQVTLRCSPKSGHDTVSWYQQALGQGPQFIFQYYEEEERQRGNFPDRFSGHQFPNYSSELNVNALLLGDSALYLCASSLVGTSGSRKTQYFGPGTRLLVL.

This clone was seen only a few times. The chain joins TRBV30 to TRBJ1-5; D perhaps matches TRBD1 (6 bases). This CDR3 has 15 residues. Germline V gene data show CDR1 as GTSNPN and CDR2 as SVGIG (reference sequence). V lost 2 bases to trimming and J lost 0 bases, with 11 bases between them. CDR3 sequence reads: CAWSLTGTSNQPQHF. CDR3 in DNA: TGTGCCTGGAGTCTAACAGGGACTAGCAATCAGCCCCAGCATTTT.

This clone has only a few counts. The gene calls are TRBV19 and TRBJ2-4; D gene uncertain. The CDR3 extends over 16 amino acids. CDR1 is LNHDA, CDR2 SQIVND, per germline (reference sequence). V lost 3 bases, J lost 0 bases, and 12 bases lay in between. CDR3 in amino acids: CASSIGSDRAKNIQYF. The CDR3 DNA sequence: TGTGCCAGTAGTATTGGCTCAGATCGAGCCAAAAACATTCAGTACTTC.

CDR3 coding DNA: TGCGCCAGCAGCCAAGATAGGAGGGAAGGGGGGGAGCTGTTTTTT. This codes for CASSQDRREGGELFF. The chain uses TRBV4-1 and TRBJ2-2, with D possibly matching TRBD2 (6 bases). This CDR3 is 15 amino acids long. Germline values: CDR1 MGHRA, CDR2 YSYEKL. Trimming left V 0 bases short and J 8 bases short, with 13 bases between.

The rearrangement joins TRBV6-1 to TRBJ1-1; tentatively, D is TRBD1 (5 bases). CDR3 length: 14 residues. V lost 8 bases, J lost 2 bases, and 15 bases lay in between. Germline CDR1 and CDR2: MNHNS and SASEGT. This CDR3 reads CASGRRGDNTEAFF. For the CDR3, the DNA is TGTGCCAGCGGAAGACGGGGGGATAACACTGAAGCTTTCTTT.

The V gene is TRBV9, the J gene TRBJ2-5, with D perhaps matching TRBD1 (6 bases). The CDR3 extends over 15 amino acids. Deletions cut 0 bases from V and 5 bases from J, with 14 bases between. Germline CDR1 reads SGDLS; CDR2 reads YYNGEE. The CDR3 reads CASSVGRGGRETQYF. In DNA, the CDR3 is TGTGCCAGCAGCGTAGGACGTGGGGGCAGGGAGACCCAGTACTTC. Using reference TRBV9 and TRBJ2-5 for the parts outside the CDR3, the full variable domain is DSGVTQTPKHLITATGQRVTLRCSPRSGDLSVYWYQQSLDQGLQFLIQYYNGEERAKGNILERFSAQQFPDLHSELNLSSLELGDSALYFCASSVGRGGRETQYFGPGTRLLVL.

The genes are TRBV15 and TRBJ2-7; no clear D gene. The CDR3 spans 14 residues. V was trimmed by 0 bases and J by 4 bases, leaving 10 bases between them. CDR1 is LNHNV and CDR2 is YYDKDF in the germline V gene (reference sequence). CDR3 sequence: CATSRERIAYEQYF. The CDR3 DNA reads as TGTGCCACCAGCAGAGAACGGATAGCATACGAGCAGTACTTC.

The chain couples TRBV19 to TRBJ1-5, with 8 bases fitting TRBD1. The CDR3 is 16 residues long. Germline V lookup: CDR1 LNHDA, CDR2 SQIVND (reference sequence). V was clipped by 1 base and J by 2 bases; unmatched bases: 4. CDR3 sequence (DNA): TGTGCCAGTAGTATAGCCCAGGGGGCGGGCAATCAGCCCCAGCATTTT. This sequence encodes CASSIAQGAGNQPQHF.

The rearrangement joins TRBV7-3 to TRBJ1-1; a possible D gene is TRBD1 (5 bases). CDR1 and CDR2 from the germline V gene are SGHTA and FQGTGA. V was pared by 4 bases and J by 3 bases, with 12 bases between. This CDR3 is built from 14 residues. This CDR3 is CASSYDSIDTEAFF. The CDR3 nucleotides read TGTGCCAGCAGCTACGACAGCATAGACACTGAAGCTTTCTTT.

V gene TRBV6-6 combines with J gene TRBJ2-5, with 9 bases aligning to TRBD1. Per germline, CDR1 MNHNY and CDR2 SVGAGI (reference sequence). The ends lost 6 bases at V and 4 bases at J; junction bases unmatched: 3. The CDR3 is 13 residues long. CDR3 sequence reads: CASRRQGVETQYF. The DNA for the CDR3 is TGTGCCAGCAGACGACAGGGGGTAGAGACCCAGTACTTC.

The rearrangement links TRBV10-2 to TRBJ1-2, with D uncertain. Between the trimmed V and J ends, which lost 10 bases and 8 bases, there was a span of 17 bases. CDR1 is WSHSY and CDR2 is SAAADI in the germline V gene. CDR3 length: 12 amino acids. The CDR3 bases are TGCGCCACCGGACTCCGACTATCCGGCTACACCTTC. This codes for CATGLRLSGYTF.